These T cell receptor beta chains were read from a single sample in a study of T cells after posttransplantation cyclophosphamide. TCRdb's table, derived via immunoSEQ multiplex PCR, lists solely in-frame clones and lacks some. Altogether approximately 30,000 clones are present, 80% to 90% being singletons, with the ten largest covering approximately 3.5%. Sequenced sample: PBMCs. The receptors shown here come from a man between 50 and 59 years old. Each CDR3 is given with its conserved first and last residue.

>TRBV7-2
CASSLNRGGTDTQYF
>TRBV5-1
CASSLQTGASGNTIYF
>TRBV11-1
CASSLFLGSYEQYF
>TRBV11-3
CASSLGQGGMNTEAFF
>TRBV5-1
CASSLGDSGSGTDTQYF
>TRBV4-1
CASSQDNRQWGANYGYTF
>TRBV9
CASSVAGSREQYF
>TRBV25-1
CASRKGTDLLGAFF
>TRBV5-1
CASSSGLLASTDTQYF
>TRBV5-1
CASSAGGGTNYGYTF
>TRBV30
CAWRLTGAIQETQYF
>TRBV23-1
CASSQLTGMGTQYF
>TRBV5-1
CASSLEGGAVSGYTF
>TRBV9
CASSVVGQNTEAFF
>TRBV4-2
CASSQGIGGDTEAFF